One TCR beta chain is described in this entry. Its antigen is unknown. This sample is part of a study of CD8+ T cells in alopecia areata. Study-wide context: In an open-label trial, patients got 5 to 10 mg tofacitinib twice daily.

Findings and caveats of the study: Compared with mice, patients displayed less clear TCR sharing, possibly for HLA-related reasons. Relative to normal scalp, lesional scalp, especially alopecia totalis/universalis, showed higher clonality.

CDR3 length: 16 amino acids. Germline-derived CDR1 and CDR2 are SGHRS and YFSETQ. J lost 4 bases, V lost 4 bases, and 9 bases had no gene match. The investigators collected lesional scalp punch biopsies and peripheral blood from alopecia areata patients. Extracted from the samples, RNA was reverse transcribed into cDNA to serve as the sequencing template. Here immunoSEQ multiplex PCR was the method, and the copy in TCRdb shows in-frame clones only, minus some. The sample lists about 130,000 clones; around 60% were seen once. The source of this sequence is a human donor with alopecia areata. This sample comprised CD4+ T cells sorted from blood, obtained at week 0. The rearrangement uses TRBV5-1 and TRBJ2-2; 8 nucleotides agree with TRBD2. In DNA, the CDR3 is TGCGCCAGCAGCCCCGGGACTAGTGCTCGCACCGGGGAGCTGTTTTTT. Translated: CASSPGTSARTGELFF.